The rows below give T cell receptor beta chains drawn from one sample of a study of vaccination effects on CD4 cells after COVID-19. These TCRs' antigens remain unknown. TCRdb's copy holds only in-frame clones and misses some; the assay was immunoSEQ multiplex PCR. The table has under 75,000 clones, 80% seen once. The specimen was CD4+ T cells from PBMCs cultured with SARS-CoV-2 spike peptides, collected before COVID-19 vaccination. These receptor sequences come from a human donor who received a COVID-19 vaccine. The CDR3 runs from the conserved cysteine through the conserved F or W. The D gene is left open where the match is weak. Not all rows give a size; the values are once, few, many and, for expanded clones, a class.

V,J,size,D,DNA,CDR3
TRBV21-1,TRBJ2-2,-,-,TGTGCCAGCAGCACAGCAGGGGGCCCGAACACCGGGGAGCTGTTTTTT,CASSTAGGPNTGELFF
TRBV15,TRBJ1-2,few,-,TGTGCCACCAGCACCCCTGGGAAGGGCGGCTACACCTTC,CATSTPGKGGYTF
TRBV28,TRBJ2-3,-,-,TGTGCCATCTGGGGGTCGGAGAAAGATACGCAGTATTTT,CAIWGSEKDTQYF
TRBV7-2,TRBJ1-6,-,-,TGTGCCAGCAGCTTAGTAGGTACAGGGCTGGATTCACCCCTCCACTTT,CASSLVGTGLDSPLHF
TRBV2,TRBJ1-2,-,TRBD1,TGTGCCGGGAAGACAGGGATGCATGGCTACACCTTC,CAGKTGMHGYTF
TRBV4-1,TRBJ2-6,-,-,TGCGCCAGCAGCCGACTAGACATGATTCCCTCTGGGGCCAACGTCCTGACTTTC,CASSRLDMIPSGANVLTF
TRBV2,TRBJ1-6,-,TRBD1,TGTGCCAGCAGTCGGGGGGAGGGGGACAGAAATTCACCCCTCCACTTT,CASSRGEGDRNSPLHF
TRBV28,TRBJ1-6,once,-,TGTGCCGGTAAGGGACATTCGTCCCTCCACTTT,CAGKGHSSLHF
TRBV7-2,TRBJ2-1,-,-,TGTGCCAGCAGCTTAGGGACACACAATGAGCAGTTCTTC,CASSLGTHNEQFF
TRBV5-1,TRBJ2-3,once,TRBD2,TGCGCCAGCAGCTTGGGTGGGACTAGCGGGGGGGCCGGAGATACGCAGTATTTT,CASSLGGTSGGAGDTQYF
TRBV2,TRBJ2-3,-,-,TGTGCCAGCACGGTTCGGAGGGGCACAGATACGCAGTATTTT,CASTVRRGTDTQYF
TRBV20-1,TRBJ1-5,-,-,TGCAGTGCTAGTGGGGGAAATCAGCCCCAGCATTTT,CSASGGNQPQHF
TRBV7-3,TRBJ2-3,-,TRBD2,TGTGCCAGCAGCTTAAAGCGGGGGGGAGATACGCAGTATTTT,CASSLKRGGDTQYF
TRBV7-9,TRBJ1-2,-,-,TGTGCCAGCAGCCTCTGGACCTCACAGGACTATGGCTACACCTTC,CASSLWTSQDYGYTF
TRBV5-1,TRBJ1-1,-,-,TGCGCCAGCACAAGGGGGGGTGCGGACACTGAAGCTTTCTTT,CASTRGGADTEAFF
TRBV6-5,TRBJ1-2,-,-,TGTGCCAGCAGTTACGACACTCGCTATGGCTACACCTTC,CASSYDTRYGYTF
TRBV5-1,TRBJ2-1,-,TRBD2,TGCGCCAGCTCGGCTAGCGGGAACAATGAGCAGTTCTTC,CASSASGNNEQFF
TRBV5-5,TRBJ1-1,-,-,TGTGCCAGCAGCTTTCTAGGGGACACTGAAGCTTTCTTT,CASSFLGDTEAFF
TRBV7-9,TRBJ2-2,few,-,TGTGCCAGCATCAACTCAGGGGCCGGGGAGCTGTTTTTT,CASINSGAGELFF
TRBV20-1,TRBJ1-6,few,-,TGCAGTGCTAGAGGGAATTCACCCCTCCACTTT,CSARGNSPLHF
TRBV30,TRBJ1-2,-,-,TGTGCCTGGAGTGTCAGTGGGTATGGCTACACCTTC,CAWSVSGYGYTF
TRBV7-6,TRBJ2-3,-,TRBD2,TGTGCCAGCAGCTTAGTGTCTAGCGGCCTAGTTGGTACGCAGTATTTT,CASSLVSSGLVGTQYF
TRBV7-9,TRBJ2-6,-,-,TGTGCCAGCAGCTTAGCTCTCTCTGGGGCCAACGTCCTGACTTTC,CASSLALSGANVLTF
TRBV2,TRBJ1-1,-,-,TGTGCCAGTTGGCCACATTCGAACACTGAAGCTTTCTTT,CASWPHSNTEAFF
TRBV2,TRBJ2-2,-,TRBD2,TGTGCCAGCAAGGGGACTAGCGTCGCCGGGGAGCTGTTTTTT,CASKGTSVAGELFF
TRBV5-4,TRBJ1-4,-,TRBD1,TGTGCCAGCAGCTTCTCCGGACAGGGAGGGGAAAAACTGTTTTTT,CASSFSGQGGEKLFF
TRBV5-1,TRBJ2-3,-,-,TGCGCCAGCAGCCCGGCCACGGCCACAGATACGCAGTATTTT,CASSPATATDTQYF
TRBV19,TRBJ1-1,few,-,TGTGCCAGTAGTGTACAGGGTTATAATGAAGCTTTCTTT,CASSVQGYNEAFF
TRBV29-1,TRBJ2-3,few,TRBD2,TGCAGCGTTGGGACTAGCGGGGCAGATACGCAGTATTTT,CSVGTSGADTQYF
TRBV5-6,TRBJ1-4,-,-,TGTGCCAGCAGCTATCGGGATGAAAAACTGTTTTTT,CASSYRDEKLFF
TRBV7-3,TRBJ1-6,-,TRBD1,TGTGCCAGCAGCGAACAGGGGAATTCACCCCTCCACTTT,CASSEQGNSPLHF
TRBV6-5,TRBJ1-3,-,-,TGTGCCAGCAGTTTATATCAGGTTGGAAACACCATATATTTT,CASSLYQVGNTIYF
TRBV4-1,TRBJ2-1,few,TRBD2,TGCGCCAGCAGCCAAGAATCTAGCGGGCAACCCTCCTACAATGAGCAGTTCTTC,CASSQESSGQPSYNEQFF
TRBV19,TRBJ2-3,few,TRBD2,TGTGCCAGTAGTACTGGACTAGTGAGCACAGATACGCAGTATTTT,CASSTGLVSTDTQYF
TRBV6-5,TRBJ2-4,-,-,TGTGCCAGCAGGCTAGGGGTAGCCAAAAACATTCAGTACTTC,CASRLGVAKNIQYF
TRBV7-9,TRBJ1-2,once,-,TGTGCCAGCAGCTTCGACTCAGTGAGCTACACCTTC,CASSFDSVSYTF